This TCR beta chain was identified during a study of blood T cells in healthy people across ages. Concerning this clonotype itself: Antigen specificity is unknown.

Trimming pared 1 base from V and 5 bases from J, leaving 13 bases between. The CDR3 loop spans 15 amino acids. General study results and limits: Greater diversity and more naive CD4+ cells were seen in long-lived donors than in aged donors.

Total RNA extracted from each sample amounted to at least 6 micrograms. Primed by a sample-barcoded 5' primer and a J-beta primer mix, a second PCR proceeded for about 7 to 12 cycles. TCRdb re-called the 5' RACE reads through MiXCR, storing one row per CDR3 protein. In the table there are over a million distinct CDR3 sequences, about 40% of which are singletons. The receptor was isolated from a woman in her late teens or twenties in good health. The chain combines TRBV12-3 or TRBV12-4 with TRBJ2-3; no definite D call. The specimen sequenced was blood. The DNA of the CDR3 is TGTGCCAGCAGTTTAGGATATACAGATCGAGATACGCAGTATTTT. Encoded protein: CASSLGYTDRDTQYF.